Sequencing of this T cell receptor beta chain was carried out in a study of T cell responses to AZD1222 COVID-19 vaccine. Study-wide results and caveats: Clonal diversity was possibly underestimated; the donors were predominantly white British and more often female. Spike-specific TCR breadth and depth went up after people got two AZD1222 doses.

This clone was picked up a small number of times. The antigen remains undetermined. Germline assignment: CDR1 MNHEY and CDR2 SVGAGI. The CDR3 is 15 residues long. Trimming at V came to 7 bases and at J to 7 bases, leaving 11 bases not matched to a gene. The table came from immunoSEQ multiplex PCR; TCRdb's copy has only in-frame clones and leaves some out. In the table there are 80,000 to 90,000 clones, roughly 90% of which are singletons. Sequencing was performed on peripheral blood, taken on day 0 of AZD1222 vaccination. The clonotype comes from an adult in good health. The V call is TRBV6-5, the J call TRBJ2-2; 8 bases align to TRBD1. The CDR3 spells CASIRSQGALGELFF. CDR3 bases: TGTGCCAGCATCCGAAGCCAGGGGGCGCTCGGGGAGCTGTTTTTT.